A single sample gave rise to the 16 T cell receptor beta chains below, sequenced in a study of T cell responses to AZD1222 COVID-19 vaccine (dated by TCRdb to the early 2020s). Preparation of the library involved the immunoSEQ multiplex PCR assay. TCRdb mirrors the immuneACCESS table, restricted to in-frame sequences. Some clones are absent from its copies; in checked studies, under half trace to an unresolved V gene, and the reason for the others is unknown. This sample is represented by about 100,000 clones; nearly 90% of them were singletons. Around 3.1% of the sample lies in the top ten. The sample's time point label, in plain terms: baseline before first vaccination. The source material was peripheral blood, sampled on day 0 of AZD1222 vaccination. The receptors were sampled from an adult in good health.

The CDR3 DNA reads as TGTGCCAGCAGTGAACGTTTTACGGCCAATGAGCAGTTCTTC. Amino acid sequence: CASSERFTANEQFF. This rearrangement joins TRBV6-1 to TRBJ2-1, with D unresolved. The CDR3 extends over 14 amino acids. With 2 bases removed from V and 6 bases from J, the gap between germline ends came to 11 bases. Germline CDR1 reads MNHNS; CDR2 reads SASEGT.

The V gene is TRBV6-2 or TRBV6-3, the J gene TRBJ1-1; no firm D call. CDR1 is MNHEY, CDR2 SVGEGT, per germline. The CDR3 contains 13 residues. Trimming took off 0 bases at V and 8 bases at J, with 10 bases between the two ends. CDR3 sequence: CASSYSAQVEAFF. Written as DNA, the CDR3 is TGTGCCAGCAGTTACTCTGCCCAGGTCGAAGCTTTCTTT.

The CDR3 reads CATSDSTGQGGGYTF. The CDR3 DNA reads TGTGCCACCAGTGATTCGACGGGACAGGGGGGAGGCTACACCTTC. The chain uses TRBV24-1 and TRBJ1-2; 11 bases line up with TRBD1. V lost 2 bases and J lost 8; bases outside the gene matches: 6. CDR1 KGHDR and CDR2 SFDVKD come from the germline V gene. CDR3 length equals 15 residues.

The chain joins TRBV10-1 to TRBJ2-7; 8 bases agree with TRBD2. Germline CDR1 is WNHNN and CDR2 is SYGVQD (reference sequence). V was clipped by 6 bases and J by 7 bases; unmatched bases: 17. This CDR3 is built from 16 residues. CDR3 sequence reads: CASSQEAGGLRGEQYV. As DNA, the CDR3 is TGCGCCAGCAGCCAAGAGGCGGGAGGCCTACGGGGAGAGCAGTACGTC.

The chain couples TRBV6-2 or TRBV6-3 to TRBJ2-2; D remains ambiguous. The CDR3 is 16 residues long. The germline CDR1 and CDR2 sequences are MNHEY and SVGEGT. Trimming left V 0 bases short and J 8 bases short, with 16 bases between. CDR3 region: CASSYSEGPWLGELFF. CDR3 in DNA: TGTGCCAGCAGTTACTCGGAAGGCCCGTGGTTAGGGGAGCTGTTTTTT.

The chain has TRBV27 and TRBJ2-1, with 14 bases aligning to TRBD2. Germline-derived CDR1 and CDR2 are MNHEY and SMNVEV (reference sequence). V shed 4 bases, J shed 0 bases, and the junction held 11 bases outside the gene matches. The CDR3 runs to 20 residues. CDR3 protein: CASSSPRLAGGSSSYNEQFF. CDR3 sequence (DNA): TGTGCCAGCAGTTCCCCGAGACTAGCGGGAGGGTCGAGCTCCTACAATGAGCAGTTCTTC.

This chain joins TRBV11-2 and TRBJ2-2, with TRBD2 as a possible D gene (7 bases). CDR1 and CDR2 from the germline V gene are SGHAT and FQNNGV. The CDR3 spans 15 residues. The V gene lost 5 bases and the J gene lost 6 bases, with 16 bases spanning the gap. The CDR3 region has the DNA TGTGCCAGCAGCGCCCGGGGGGCTCTGGCCGGGGAGCTGTTTTTT. Protein sequence: CASSARGALAGELFF.

This clone has a handful of counts. The chain has TRBV7-8 and TRBJ1-6, with D possibly matching TRBD1 (6 bases). Germline CDR1 SGHVS, CDR2 FQNEAQ. The CDR3 consists of 19 residues. V lost 5 bases and J 0 bases, leaving 20 bases between the germline ends. CDR3: CASSLDPDSQSSYNSPLHF. CDR3 nucleotide sequence: TGTGCCAGCAGCCTTGACCCGGACAGCCAGAGCTCCTATAATTCACCCCTCCACTTT.

V gene TRBV6-5 combines with J gene TRBJ1-2, with D hard to call. Germline V gene sequence: CDR1 MNHEY, CDR2 SVGAGI. Trimming cost V 0 bases and J 6 bases, with 8 bases left between them. The CDR3 covers 13 residues. CDR3 protein: CASSYSDGNGYTF. CDR3 nucleotide sequence: TGTGCCAGCAGTTACTCGGACGGGAATGGCTACACCTTC.

The chain uses TRBV30 and TRBJ1-2; a possible D gene is TRBD1 (5 bases). The CDR3 spans 13 residues. The V gene's germline CDR1 is GTSNPN and CDR2 SVGIG (reference sequence). The germline V and J ends were trimmed by 0 bases and 8 bases, with 13 bases remaining between them. The CDR3 loop is CAWSVDGTKGYTF. The CDR3 DNA is TGTGCCTGGAGTGTAGACGGGACGAAAGGCTACACCTTC.

This clone is a singleton in its sample. This chain links TRBV6-2 or TRBV6-3 with TRBJ1-5, with D possibly being TRBD1 (5 bases). Germline-derived CDR1 and CDR2 are MNHEY and SVGEGT. The CDR3 is 14 amino acids. V was pared by 5 bases and J by 10 bases, with 18 bases between. The CDR3: CASSTPPGIGPQHF. The CDR3, as DNA: TGTGCCAGCAGTACCCCCCCAGGGATCGGTCCCCAGCATTTT.

The rearrangement joins TRBV2 to TRBJ2-1; D possibly uses TRBD1 or TRBD2 (7 bases each). The germline V gene has CDR1 SNHLY and CDR2 FYNNEI. V was pared by 8 bases and J by 6 bases, with 14 bases between. CDR3 length: 13 amino acids. The CDR3: CASQGDYVNEQFF. The DNA of the CDR3 is TGTGCCAGCCAGGGGGACTACGTCAATGAGCAGTTCTTC.

This chain joins TRBV15 and TRBJ1-4, with 9 nucleotides matching TRBD1. The V segment lost 3 bases and the J segment 10 bases; nucleotides outside the gene matches: 9. The germline V gene has CDR1 LNHNV and CDR2 YYDKDF (reference sequence). The CDR3 runs to 15 residues. DNA of the CDR3: TGTGCCACCAGCAGGCTGGACAGGGGACCCGCAAAACTGTTTTTT. Translation: CATSRLDRGPAKLFF.

This clone has at least ten counts. The chain has TRBV6-5 and TRBJ2-1; no definite D call. This CDR3 is 14 amino acids long. Trimming pared 0 bases from V and 5 bases from J, leaving 8 bases between. Germline CDR1 MNHEY, CDR2 SVGAGI. The CDR3 loop reads CASSYSTFNNEQFF. The CDR3 DNA reads as TGTGCCAGCAGTTACTCAACTTTCAACAATGAGCAGTTCTTC.

The J gene is TRBJ1-4, the V gene TRBV2; 7 positions agree with TRBD1. CDR3 size: 14 residues. V gave up 7 bases and J gave up 4 bases; unmatched junction bases: 6. CDR1 is SNHLY and CDR2 is FYNNEI in the germline V gene. The CDR3 DNA is TGTGCCAGCAAGCAGGGGGAGAATAATGAAAAACTGTTTTTT. Translation gives CASKQGENNEKLFF.

The J gene is TRBJ2-5, the V gene TRBV6-2 or TRBV6-3; TRBD2 matches 8 bases. The CDR3 is 13 residues long. With 4 bases clipped from V and 4 bases from J, the junction kept 2 bases outside the gene matches. Germline V CDR1 and CDR2: MNHEY, SVGEGT. In DNA form, the CDR3 reads TGTGCCAGCAGTTTTCTAGCGGGAGAGACCCAGTACTTC. This translates into CASSFLAGETQYF.